The 3 T cell receptor beta chains below were found in one sample sequenced in a study of T cells after posttransplantation cyclophosphamide. Measured with immunoSEQ multiplex PCR; TCRdb has only the in-frame clones, and not every one. The sample holds about 17,000 clones; around 73% are singletons and the top ten take around 30%. Cyclophosphamide on days +3 and +4 followed busulfan-fludarabine conditioning and a marrow graft. This material consisted of CD8+ T cells sorted from PBMCs, taken roughly 1,900 days after a stem cell transplant with posttransplant cyclophosphamide. The source of these receptors is a female patient in her 40s who received an allogeneic stem cell transplant from a related donor, was CMV-positive, and had no GVHD. Some T cells may have originated in the graft donor.

V usage is TRBV6-6 and J usage is TRBJ2-1; TRBD1 agrees at 11 bases. V was pared by 6 bases and J by 8 bases, with 6 bases of the junction left unmatched. CDR1 and CDR2 (germline): MNHNY, SVGAGI (reference sequence). This CDR3 has 14 amino acids. CDR3 residues: CASSRTGGVYEQFF. The CDR3 DNA sequence: TGTGCCAGCAGCAGGACAGGGGGCGTCTATGAGCAGTTCTTC.

The V call is TRBV4-1, the J call TRBJ2-7; weak D call: TRBD1 (6 bases). Looked up from germline, CDR1 is MGHRA and CDR2 is YSYEKL. Trimming left V 1 base short and J 1 base short, with 11 bases between. The CDR3 runs to 15 residues. The DNA for the CDR3 is TGCGCCAGCAGCCAAGGGGCAGGGGAGTCCTACGAGCAGTACTTC. It is translated as CASSQGAGESYEQYF.

This chain links TRBV9 with TRBJ2-5; 8 bases agree with TRBD2. V was pared by 3 bases and J by 4 bases, with 5 bases of the junction left unmatched. This CDR3 has 14 amino acids. Looked up from germline, CDR1 is SGDLS and CDR2 is YYNGEE. In DNA form, the CDR3 reads TGTGCCAGCAGCGCAAGCGGGAGTTTAGAGACCCAGTACTTC. Translating gives CASSASGSLETQYF.